This T cell receptor beta chain appears in the sequencing data of a study of blood T cell repertoires in COVID-19. Across the whole study: Some COVID-19 samples were acute and others convalescent; all came from the United States, Italy and Spain. In each case, the material was cDNA or gDNA derived from T cells, B-cell-depleted T cells, or PBMCs.

Original data processing: Reference gene primers were amplified, and this amplification served to estimate nucleated cell counts. Measured with immunoSEQ multiplex PCR; TCRdb has only the in-frame clones, and not every one. V, J and clone size are those of that table, while D and trimming were read from the DNA. The sample includes about 81,000 clones, 85% to 90% of them seen just once. After removal of 5 bases from V and 8 bases from J, the junction contained 16 bases not matched to a gene. The CDR3 is 18 residues long. CDR1 is SGHTA and CDR2 is FQGTGA in the germline V gene. The genes are TRBV7-3 and TRBJ2-1; 12 nucleotides agree with TRBD2. This receptor was taken from a woman over 75 with acute or convalescent COVID-19. The sequencing sample was made of peripheral blood. CDR3 sequence: CASSRLKMTSGGIDEQFF. In DNA, the CDR3 is TGTGCCAGCAGCCGACTAAAAATGACTAGCGGGGGAATCGATGAGCAGTTCTTC.